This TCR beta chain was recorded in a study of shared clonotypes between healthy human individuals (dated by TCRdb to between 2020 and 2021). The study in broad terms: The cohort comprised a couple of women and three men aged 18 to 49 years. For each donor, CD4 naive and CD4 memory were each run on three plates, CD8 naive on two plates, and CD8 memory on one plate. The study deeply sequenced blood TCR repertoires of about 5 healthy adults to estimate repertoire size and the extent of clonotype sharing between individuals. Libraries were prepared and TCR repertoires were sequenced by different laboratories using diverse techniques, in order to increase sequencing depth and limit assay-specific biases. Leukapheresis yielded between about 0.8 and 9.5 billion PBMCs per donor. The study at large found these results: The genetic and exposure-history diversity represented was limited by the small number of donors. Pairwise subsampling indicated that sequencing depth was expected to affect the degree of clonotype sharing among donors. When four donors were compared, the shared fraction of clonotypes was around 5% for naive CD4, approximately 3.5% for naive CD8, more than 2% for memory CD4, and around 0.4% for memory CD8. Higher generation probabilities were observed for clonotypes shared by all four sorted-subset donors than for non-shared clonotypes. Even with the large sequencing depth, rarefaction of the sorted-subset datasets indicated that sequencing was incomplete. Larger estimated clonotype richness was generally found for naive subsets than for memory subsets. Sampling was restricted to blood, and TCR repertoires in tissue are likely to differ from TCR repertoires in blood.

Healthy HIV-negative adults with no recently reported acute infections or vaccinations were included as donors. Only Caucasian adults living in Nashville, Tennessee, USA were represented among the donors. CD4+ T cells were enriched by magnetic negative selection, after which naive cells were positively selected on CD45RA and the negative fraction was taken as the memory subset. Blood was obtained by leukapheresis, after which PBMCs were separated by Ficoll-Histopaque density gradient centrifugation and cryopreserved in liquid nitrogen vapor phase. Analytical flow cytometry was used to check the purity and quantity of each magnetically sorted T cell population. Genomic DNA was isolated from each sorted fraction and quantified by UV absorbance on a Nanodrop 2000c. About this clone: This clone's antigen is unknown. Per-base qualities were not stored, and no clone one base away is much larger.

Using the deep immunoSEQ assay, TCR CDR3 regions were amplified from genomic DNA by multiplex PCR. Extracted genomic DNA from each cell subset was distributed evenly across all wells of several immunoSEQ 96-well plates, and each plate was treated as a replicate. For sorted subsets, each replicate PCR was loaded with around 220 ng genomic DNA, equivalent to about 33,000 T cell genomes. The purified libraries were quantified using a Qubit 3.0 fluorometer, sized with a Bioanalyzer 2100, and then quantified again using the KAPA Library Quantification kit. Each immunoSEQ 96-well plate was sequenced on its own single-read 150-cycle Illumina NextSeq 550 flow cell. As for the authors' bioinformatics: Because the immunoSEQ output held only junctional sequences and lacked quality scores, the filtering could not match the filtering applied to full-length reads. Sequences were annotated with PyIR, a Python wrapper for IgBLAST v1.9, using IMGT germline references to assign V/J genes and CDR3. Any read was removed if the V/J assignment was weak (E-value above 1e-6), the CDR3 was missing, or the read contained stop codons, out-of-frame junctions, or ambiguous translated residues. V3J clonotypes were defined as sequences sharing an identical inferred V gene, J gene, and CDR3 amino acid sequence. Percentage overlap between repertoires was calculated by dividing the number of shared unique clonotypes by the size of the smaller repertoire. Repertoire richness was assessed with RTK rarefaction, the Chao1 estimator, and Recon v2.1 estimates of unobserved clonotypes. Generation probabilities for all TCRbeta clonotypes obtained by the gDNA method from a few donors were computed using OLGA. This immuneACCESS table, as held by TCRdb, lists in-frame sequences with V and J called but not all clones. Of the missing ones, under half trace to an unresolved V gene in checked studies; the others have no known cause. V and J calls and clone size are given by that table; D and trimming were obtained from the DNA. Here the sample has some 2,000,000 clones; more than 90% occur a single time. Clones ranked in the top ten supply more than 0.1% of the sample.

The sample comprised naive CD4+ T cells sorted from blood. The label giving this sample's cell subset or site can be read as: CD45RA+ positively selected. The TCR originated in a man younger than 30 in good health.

CDR3 sequence: CASSFTGFAYNEQFF. The sequence in DNA is TGTGCCAGCAGTTTCACAGGGTTCGCCTACAATGAGCAGTTCTTC. This receptor chain uses TRBV28 and TRBJ2-1, and perhaps TRBD1 as D gene, on 6 matching bases. The CDR3 contains 15 residues, cysteine and phenylalanine counted. Just CDR3 DNA is preserved here, 45 bases in frame from base 1. V loses 3 bases of germline sequence and J loses 2 bases, and the interval between the two ends is 11 bases. The germline V gene yields MDHEN for CDR1 and SYDVKM for CDR2.